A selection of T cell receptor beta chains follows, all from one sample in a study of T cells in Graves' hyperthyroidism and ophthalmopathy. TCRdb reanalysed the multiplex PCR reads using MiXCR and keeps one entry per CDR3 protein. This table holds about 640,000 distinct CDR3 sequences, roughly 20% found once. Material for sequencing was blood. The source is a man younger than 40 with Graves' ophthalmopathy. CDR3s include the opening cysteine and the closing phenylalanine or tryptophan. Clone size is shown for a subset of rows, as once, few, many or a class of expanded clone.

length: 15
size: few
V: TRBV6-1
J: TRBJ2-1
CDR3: CASTHAARGGNEQFF

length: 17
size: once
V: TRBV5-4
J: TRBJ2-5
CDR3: CASSLTSRLAVQETQYF

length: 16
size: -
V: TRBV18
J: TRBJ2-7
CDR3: CASSEVGTLNSYEQYF

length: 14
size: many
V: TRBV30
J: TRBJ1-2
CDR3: CAWSQWGWIDGYTF

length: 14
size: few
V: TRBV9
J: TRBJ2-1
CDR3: CASSVRDYYNEQFF

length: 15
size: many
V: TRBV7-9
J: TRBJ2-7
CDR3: CASSFTSQGPYEQYF

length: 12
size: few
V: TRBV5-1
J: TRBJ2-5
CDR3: CASRGQGETQYF

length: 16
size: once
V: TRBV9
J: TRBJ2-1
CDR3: CASSVLLSVGSNEQFF

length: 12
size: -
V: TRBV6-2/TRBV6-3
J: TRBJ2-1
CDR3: CASTDGPNEQFF

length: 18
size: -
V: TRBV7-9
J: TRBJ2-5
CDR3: CASSLELYRGLGQETQYF

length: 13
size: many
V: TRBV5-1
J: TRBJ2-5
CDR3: CASSGDRGETQYF

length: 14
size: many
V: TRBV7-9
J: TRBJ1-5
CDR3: CASSLAARNQPQHF

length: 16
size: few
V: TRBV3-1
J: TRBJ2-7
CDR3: CASSPGGQGARYEQYF

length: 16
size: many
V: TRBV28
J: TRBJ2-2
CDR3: CASSSRGGTNTGELFF

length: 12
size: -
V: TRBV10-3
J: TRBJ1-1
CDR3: CAIAGVNTEAFF

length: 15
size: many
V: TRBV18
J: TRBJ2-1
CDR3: CASSLSERSYNEQFF

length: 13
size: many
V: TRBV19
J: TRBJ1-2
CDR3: CASSNDRLYGYTF

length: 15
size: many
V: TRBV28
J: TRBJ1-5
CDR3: CASSLLQNSNQPQHF

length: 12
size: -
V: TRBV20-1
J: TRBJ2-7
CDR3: CSATDRKDEQYF

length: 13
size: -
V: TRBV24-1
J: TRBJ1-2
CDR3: CATSDHPAYGYTF

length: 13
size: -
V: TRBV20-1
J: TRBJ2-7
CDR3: CSARGGGGYEQYF

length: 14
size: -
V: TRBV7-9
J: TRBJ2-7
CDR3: CASSLGWEFHEQYF

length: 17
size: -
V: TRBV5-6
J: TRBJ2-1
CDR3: CASSLGPTGDSLNEQFF

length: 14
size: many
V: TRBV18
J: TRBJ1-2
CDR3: CASSQDRNNYGYTF

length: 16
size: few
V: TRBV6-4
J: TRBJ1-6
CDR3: CASRPSGTDYNSPLHF

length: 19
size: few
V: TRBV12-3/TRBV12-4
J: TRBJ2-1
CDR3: CASSPPGQGIWSSYNEQFF

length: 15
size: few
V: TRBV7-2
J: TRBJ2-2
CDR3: CASSSAGLHTGELFF